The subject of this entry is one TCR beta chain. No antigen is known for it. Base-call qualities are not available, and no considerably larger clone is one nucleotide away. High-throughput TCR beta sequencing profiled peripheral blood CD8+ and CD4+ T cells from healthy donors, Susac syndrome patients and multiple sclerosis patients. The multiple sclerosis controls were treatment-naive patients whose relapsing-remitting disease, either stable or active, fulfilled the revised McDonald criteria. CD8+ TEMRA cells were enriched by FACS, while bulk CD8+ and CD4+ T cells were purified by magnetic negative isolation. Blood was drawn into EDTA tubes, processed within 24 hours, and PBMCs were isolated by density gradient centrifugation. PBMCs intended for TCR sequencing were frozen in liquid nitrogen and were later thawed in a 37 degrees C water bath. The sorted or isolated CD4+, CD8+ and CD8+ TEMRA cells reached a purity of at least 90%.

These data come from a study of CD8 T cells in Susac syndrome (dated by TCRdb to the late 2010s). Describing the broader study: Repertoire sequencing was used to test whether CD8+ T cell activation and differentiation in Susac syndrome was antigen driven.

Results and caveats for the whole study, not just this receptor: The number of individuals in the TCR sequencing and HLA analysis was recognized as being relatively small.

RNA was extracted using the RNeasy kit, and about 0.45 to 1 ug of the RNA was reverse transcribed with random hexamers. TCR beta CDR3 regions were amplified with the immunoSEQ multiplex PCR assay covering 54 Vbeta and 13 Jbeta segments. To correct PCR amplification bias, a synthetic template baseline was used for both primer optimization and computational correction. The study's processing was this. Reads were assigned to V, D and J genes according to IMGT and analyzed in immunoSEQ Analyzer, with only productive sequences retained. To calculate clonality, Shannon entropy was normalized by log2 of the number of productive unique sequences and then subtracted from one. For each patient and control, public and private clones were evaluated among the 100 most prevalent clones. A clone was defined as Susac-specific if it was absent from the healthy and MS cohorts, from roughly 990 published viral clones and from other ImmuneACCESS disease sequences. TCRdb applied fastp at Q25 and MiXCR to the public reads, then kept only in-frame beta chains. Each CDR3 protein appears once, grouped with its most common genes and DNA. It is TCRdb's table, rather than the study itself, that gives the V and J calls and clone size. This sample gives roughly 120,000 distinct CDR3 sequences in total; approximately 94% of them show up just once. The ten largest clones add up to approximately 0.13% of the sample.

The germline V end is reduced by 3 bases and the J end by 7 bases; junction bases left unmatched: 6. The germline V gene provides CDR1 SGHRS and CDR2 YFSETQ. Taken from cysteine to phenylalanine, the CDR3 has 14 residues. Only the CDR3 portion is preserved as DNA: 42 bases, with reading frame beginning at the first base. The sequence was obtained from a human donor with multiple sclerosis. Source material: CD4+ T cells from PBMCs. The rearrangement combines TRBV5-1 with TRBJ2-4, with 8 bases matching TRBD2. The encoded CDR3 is CASSSAGEWNIQYF. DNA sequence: TGCGCCAGCAGCTCAGCGGGAGAATGGAACATTCAGTACTTC. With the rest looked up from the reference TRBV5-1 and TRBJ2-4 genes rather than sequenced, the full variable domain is KAGVTQTPRYLIKTRGQQVTLSCSPISGHRSVSWYQQTPGQGLQFLFEYFSETQRNKGNFPGRFSGRQFSNSRSEMNVSTLELGDSALYLCASSSAGEWNIQYFGAGTRLSVL.